Listed here are 5 T cell receptor beta chains from one sample, sequenced in a study of cytomegalovirus exposure and HLA in healthy donors. Sequenced by immunoSEQ multiplex PCR; TCRdb stores in-frame clones only, minus some. The data show about 200,000 clones, more than 75% seen once. The sequencing sample was made of PBMCs. Receptor source: a woman aged 18-29 years in good health and CMV-seropositive.

DNA for the CDR3: TGTGCCAGCAGTCGGAAGGGGGCGCCGGGTGAAAAACTGTTTTTT. It specifies CASSRKGAPGEKLFF. The chain employs TRBV27 and TRBJ1-4; 7 bases fit TRBD1. The germline gives CDR1 MNHEY, CDR2 SMNVEV (reference sequence). CDR3 length equals 15 residues. V shed 5 bases, J shed 7 bases, and the junction held 10 bases outside the gene matches.

The chain couples TRBV28 to TRBJ2-1, with TRBD2 identical over 8 bases. V lost 5 bases, J lost 5 bases, and 5 bases stayed unmatched. The CDR3 extends over 14 amino acids. Germline loops: CDR1 MDHEN, CDR2 SYDVKM. DNA for the CDR3: TGTGCCAGCAGTCCGGGGGGGGGCCACAATGAGCAGTTCTTC. This gives the protein CASSPGGGHNEQFF.

The V and J genes are TRBV6-5 and TRBJ2-7; TRBD1 agrees at 10 bases. Trimming took 2 bases from V and 3 from J; bases not matched to a gene: 1. This CDR3 region has 14 residues. Germline values: CDR1 MNHEY, CDR2 SVGAGI. CDR3 nucleotide sequence: TGTGCCAGCAGTTACGGGGACAGGGGCTACGAGCAGTACTTC. This encodes CASSYGDRGYEQYF.

Only a few counts were recorded for this clone. Other DNA sequences in this sample translate to the same CDR3. The rearrangement joins TRBV4-1 to TRBJ1-1, with TRBD1 matching 8 bases. Germline V lookup: CDR1 MGHRA, CDR2 YSYEKL. Losses at the gene ends were 3 bases for V and 4 bases for J; bases not matched to a gene: 4. This CDR3 region has 14 residues. The DNA for the CDR3 is TGCGCCAGCAGCCAGGAAGACAGGGGCACTGAAGCTTTCTTT. This translates into CASSQEDRGTEAFF.

This chain uses TRBV6-1 with TRBJ1-2; D is undetermined. The CDR3 consists of 15 residues. V was trimmed by 2 bases and J by 0 bases, leaving 10 bases between them. CDR1 is MNHNS and CDR2 is SASEGT in the germline V gene. The CDR3 loop reads CASSEHGYPNYGYTF. The CDR3, as DNA: TGTGCCAGCAGTGAACACGGGTACCCTAACTATGGCTACACCTTC.